The present entry profiles one TCR beta chain with its context. These data are taken from a study of OX40 agonist ivuxolimab in advanced cancers. For the study at large: An agonistic anti-OX40 (CD134) antibody, ivuxolimab, was used to treat the patients.

Assay used: immunoSEQ multiplex PCR; TCRdb lists only in-frame clones, some missing. Among approximately 100,000 clones, around 90% were seen once, and the ten largest hold roughly 0.31%. V was pared by 0 bases and J by 5 bases, with 6 bases of the junction left unmatched. Germline V gene sequence: CDR1 SGHNT, CDR2 YYREEE (reference sequence). The CDR3 has 15 residues. Sequencing used CD4+ or CD8+ T cells sorted from blood, obtained in a trial of the OX40 agonist ivuxolimab. The J gene is TRBJ2-5, the V gene TRBV5-4; 8 bases map to TRBD1. The clonotype was recovered from an adult with an advanced solid tumor such as melanoma, head and neck, liver or kidney cancer. The CDR3 reads CASSLGSQGGETQYF. CDR3 nucleotides: TGTGCCAGCAGCTTGGGGTCACAGGGGGGTGAGACCCAGTACTTC.